Listed below are T cell receptor beta chains from one sample, sequenced in a study of cytomegalovirus exposure and HLA in healthy donors. Repertoires were generated with immunoSEQ multiplex PCR, while TCRdb's copy carries only in-frame clones and drops some. The sample includes roughly 140,000 clones, approximately 70% of them seen just once. Sequencing was performed on PBMCs. The receptor set was obtained from a human donor in good health. Both conserved end residues are part of each CDR3. A D gene is named only where the DNA matches it firmly. The listing skips clone size in some rows; elsewhere it reads once, few, many or a size class.

j_call: TRBJ1-1; d_call: .; clone_size: .; v_call: TRBV5-4; cdr3_aa: CASSLEGGRDTEAFF; cdr3_nt: TGTGCCAGCAGCTTGGAAGGAGGGAGGGACACTGAAGCTTTCTTT
j_call: TRBJ1-2; d_call: .; clone_size: once; v_call: TRBV7-2; cdr3_aa: CASSLDGLNNGYTF; cdr3_nt: TGTGCCAGCAGCTTAGACGGGTTGAATAATGGCTACACCTTC
j_call: TRBJ2-1; d_call: .; clone_size: .; v_call: TRBV14; cdr3_aa: CASSQGHVYNEQFF; cdr3_nt: TGCGCCAGCAGCCAGGGGCACGTATACAATGAGCAGTTCTTC
j_call: TRBJ1-5; d_call: .; clone_size: few; v_call: TRBV19; cdr3_aa: CASSIVFGTRRPQHF; cdr3_nt: TGTGCCAGTAGTATAGTGTTTGGGACAAGGAGGCCCCAGCATTTT
j_call: TRBJ2-7; d_call: TRBD1; clone_size: .; v_call: TRBV29-1; cdr3_aa: CSVPGQGIDEQYF; cdr3_nt: TGCAGCGTTCCGGGACAGGGTATCGACGAGCAGTACTTC
j_call: TRBJ1-6; d_call: .; clone_size: .; v_call: TRBV29-1; cdr3_aa: CSVDPPRSPLHF; cdr3_nt: TGCAGCGTTGACCCGCCTAGATCACCCCTCCACTTT
j_call: TRBJ2-7; d_call: .; clone_size: .; v_call: TRBV6-5; cdr3_aa: CASSLTGQHEQYF; cdr3_nt: TGTGCCAGCAGTTTAACAGGGCAGCACGAGCAGTACTTC
j_call: TRBJ2-1; d_call: .; clone_size: few; v_call: TRBV15; cdr3_aa: CATSRVRWGSKQFF; cdr3_nt: TGTGCCACCAGCAGAGTTCGATGGGGCAGTAAGCAGTTCTTC
j_call: TRBJ1-2; d_call: .; clone_size: .; v_call: TRBV5-5; cdr3_aa: CASSLDGVGRWNGYTF; cdr3_nt: TGTGCCAGCAGCTTGGATGGCGTGGGGCGTTGGAATGGCTACACCTTC
j_call: TRBJ1-1; d_call: .; clone_size: .; v_call: TRBV6-1; cdr3_aa: CASSLFAGGLEAFF; cdr3_nt: TGTGCCAGCAGTTTGTTCGCGGGGGGGCTTGAAGCTTTCTTT
j_call: TRBJ2-6; d_call: .; clone_size: once; v_call: TRBV19; cdr3_aa: CASSGAGASGANVLTF; cdr3_nt: TGTGCCAGTAGTGGGGCAGGGGCCTCTGGGGCCAACGTCCTGACTTTC
j_call: TRBJ1-4; d_call: TRBD1; clone_size: few; v_call: TRBV6-1; cdr3_aa: CASSDRGATNEKLFF; cdr3_nt: TGTGCCAGCAGTGACAGGGGGGCAACTAATGAAAAACTGTTTTTT
j_call: TRBJ1-2; d_call: TRBD1; clone_size: .; v_call: TRBV29-1; cdr3_aa: CSVTTGGYYGYTF; cdr3_nt: TGCAGCGTTACGACAGGGGGCTACTATGGCTACACCTTC
j_call: TRBJ1-2; d_call: TRBD1; clone_size: .; v_call: TRBV27; cdr3_aa: CASSPDRVYGYTF; cdr3_nt: TGTGCCAGCAGTCCCGACAGGGTCTATGGCTACACCTTC
j_call: TRBJ1-5; d_call: TRBD1; clone_size: .; v_call: TRBV18; cdr3_aa: CASSPTGGDQPQHF; cdr3_nt: TGTGCCAGCTCACCGACAGGGGGAGATCAGCCCCAGCATTTT
j_call: TRBJ2-7; d_call: TRBD2; clone_size: .; v_call: TRBV19; cdr3_aa: CASSIGLDYEQYF; cdr3_nt: TGTGCCAGTAGTATCGGACTAGACTACGAGCAGTACTTC